This note documents a single T cell receptor beta chain sequence. The antigen is not known. CDR3 length: 17 residues. Germline-derived CDR1 and CDR2 are MNHNS and SASEGT. The germline V and J ends were trimmed by 3 bases and 2 bases, with 20 bases remaining between them. These data come from a study of T cell responses to AZD1222 COVID-19 vaccine. General observations from the study: Elevations in Spike-specific TCR breadth and depth followed administration of two AZD1222 doses. A mostly white British donor set with more females was recruited, and clonal diversity was possibly underestimated. It was only a handful of AZD1222 recipients who were seropositive at baseline.

Data came from immunoSEQ multiplex PCR; TCRdb stores just in-frame clones and leaves some out. The sample holds roughly 180,000 clones, less than 95% seen once. The rearrangement joins TRBV6-1 to TRBJ2-7; perhaps TRBD1 as D (6 bases). Sequencing was performed on peripheral blood, taken on day 0 of AZD1222 vaccination. The clonotype originates from an adult in good health. CDR3 nucleotide sequence: TGTGCCAGCAGTGAGGCAGGGGAAGGATGGAGGACCTACGAGCAGTACTTC. Translated: CASSEAGEGWRTYEQYF.